A selection of T cell receptor beta chains follows, all from one sample in a study of shared clonotypes between healthy human individuals. The table came from immunoSEQ multiplex PCR; TCRdb's copy has only in-frame clones and leaves some out. The profile shows about 750,000 clones, 80% to 95% of them singletons. Sample: naive CD8+ T cells sorted from blood. These TCRs come from a man in his thirties or forties in good health. Both conserved end residues are part of each CDR3. Fields, in order: clone size, J gene, V gene, D gene, CDR3 protein, CDR3 DNA. The D gene is left open where the match is weak. Not every row has a clone size; where given, it reads once, few, many or a size class.

clone_size: once; j_call: TRBJ1-4; v_call: TRBV10-3; d_call: NA; cdr3_aa: CAISESWAATNEKLFF; cdr3_nt: TGTGCCATCAGTGAGTCTTGGGCAGCAACTAATGAAAAACTGTTTTTT
clone_size: NA; j_call: TRBJ1-1; v_call: TRBV7-9; d_call: NA; cdr3_aa: CASSYTGLQTEAFF; cdr3_nt: TGTGCCAGCAGTTACACGGGACTCCAGACTGAAGCTTTCTTT
clone_size: once; j_call: TRBJ2-2; v_call: TRBV19; d_call: NA; cdr3_aa: CASWSGTGELFF; cdr3_nt: TGTGCCAGTTGGTCAGGAACCGGGGAGCTGTTTTTT
clone_size: NA; j_call: TRBJ1-2; v_call: TRBV7-9; d_call: TRBD1; cdr3_aa: CASSDRDRVYGYTF; cdr3_nt: TGTGCCAGCAGCGACCGGGACAGGGTATATGGCTACACCTTC
clone_size: NA; j_call: TRBJ2-2; v_call: TRBV30; d_call: NA; cdr3_aa: CAWSPLEGTLVDTGELFF; cdr3_nt: TGTGCCTGGAGTCCACTTGAGGGGACGCTCGTCGACACCGGGGAGCTGTTTTTT
clone_size: once; j_call: TRBJ1-5; v_call: TRBV5-6; d_call: NA; cdr3_aa: CASSLRVSNQPQHF; cdr3_nt: TGTGCCAGCAGCTTACGGGTTAGCAATCAGCCCCAGCATTTT
clone_size: NA; j_call: TRBJ2-1; v_call: TRBV14; d_call: TRBD2; cdr3_aa: CASRESSGLFNEQFF; cdr3_nt: TGTGCCAGCAGGGAGAGTAGCGGGTTGTTCAATGAGCAGTTCTTC
clone_size: NA; j_call: TRBJ1-3; v_call: TRBV7-9; d_call: NA; cdr3_aa: CASSSWTSNQRNTIYF; cdr3_nt: TGTGCCAGCAGCTCGTGGACCAGTAACCAGAGAAACACCATATATTTT
clone_size: NA; j_call: TRBJ1-1; v_call: TRBV28; d_call: TRBD1; cdr3_aa: CASSPPSGGRNTEAFF; cdr3_nt: TGTGCCAGCAGCCCCCCTTCAGGGGGCAGGAACACTGAAGCTTTCTTT
clone_size: NA; j_call: TRBJ1-1; v_call: TRBV7-9; d_call: TRBD1; cdr3_aa: CASSLVGTGGTEAFF; cdr3_nt: TGTGCCAGCAGCTTAGTCGGGACAGGGGGCACTGAAGCTTTCTTT
clone_size: NA; j_call: TRBJ2-1; v_call: TRBV20-1; d_call: NA; cdr3_aa: CSADFGGEQFF; cdr3_nt: TGCAGTGCTGATTTTGGGGGTGAGCAGTTCTTC
clone_size: NA; j_call: TRBJ2-3; v_call: TRBV6-4; d_call: NA; cdr3_aa: CASSDGSDTQYF; cdr3_nt: TGTGCCAGCAGTGACGGCTCAGATACGCAGTATTTT
clone_size: NA; j_call: TRBJ2-3; v_call: TRBV4-2; d_call: TRBD2; cdr3_aa: CASSQDDAGESDTQYF; cdr3_nt: TGTGCCAGCAGCCAAGATGACGCGGGAGAGTCGGATACGCAGTATTTT
clone_size: few; j_call: TRBJ2-7; v_call: TRBV28; d_call: TRBD2; cdr3_aa: CASSLQSGIPSLHEQYF; cdr3_nt: TGTGCCAGCAGTCTTCAAAGCGGGATCCCGTCTCTCCACGAGCAGTACTTC
clone_size: once; j_call: TRBJ2-7; v_call: TRBV5-1; d_call: NA; cdr3_aa: CASSWDRPYEQYF; cdr3_nt: TGCGCCAGCAGCTGGGACCGGCCCTACGAGCAGTACTTC
clone_size: NA; j_call: TRBJ2-7; v_call: TRBV4-1; d_call: NA; cdr3_aa: CASSLTPLGPHEQYF; cdr3_nt: TGCGCCAGCAGCCTTACACCACTAGGCCCCCACGAGCAGTACTTC
clone_size: NA; j_call: TRBJ2-2; v_call: TRBV28; d_call: TRBD2; cdr3_aa: CASSSNRLAGESTGELFF; cdr3_nt: TGTGCCAGCAGTTCCAACCGTCTAGCGGGAGAGAGCACCGGGGAGCTGTTTTTT
clone_size: NA; j_call: TRBJ2-5; v_call: TRBV28; d_call: TRBD1; cdr3_aa: CASSFEATGGETQYF; cdr3_nt: TGTGCCAGCAGTTTTGAGGCTACAGGGGGAGAGACCCAGTACTTC
clone_size: NA; j_call: TRBJ1-4; v_call: TRBV2; d_call: NA; cdr3_aa: CASSEVTATNEKLFF; cdr3_nt: TGTGCCAGCAGTGAAGTGACAGCAACTAATGAAAAACTGTTTTTT
clone_size: once; j_call: TRBJ1-2; v_call: TRBV4-1; d_call: TRBD1; cdr3_aa: CASSQAGGHGYTF; cdr3_nt: TGCGCCAGCAGCCAAGCAGGGGGACATGGCTACACCTTC
clone_size: NA; j_call: TRBJ1-2; v_call: TRBV28; d_call: NA; cdr3_aa: CGTRGASYGYTF; cdr3_nt: TGTGGGACGAGGGGGGCTAGCTATGGCTACACCTTC
clone_size: NA; j_call: TRBJ2-1; v_call: TRBV9; d_call: NA; cdr3_aa: CASGRGAGSGIGNEQFF; cdr3_nt: TGTGCCAGCGGCAGGGGGGCAGGGAGTGGTATCGGGAATGAGCAGTTCTTC
clone_size: few; j_call: TRBJ2-1; v_call: TRBV10-1; d_call: TRBD2; cdr3_aa: CASQGLAGDNEQFF; cdr3_nt: TGCGCCAGCCAAGGACTAGCGGGAGACAATGAGCAGTTCTTC
clone_size: NA; j_call: TRBJ2-2; v_call: TRBV11-3; d_call: NA; cdr3_aa: CASSDINTGELFF; cdr3_nt: TGTGCCAGCAGCGATATCAACACCGGGGAGCTGTTTTTT
clone_size: NA; j_call: TRBJ2-7; v_call: TRBV28; d_call: TRBD2; cdr3_aa: CASITRGSLAGVNEQYF; cdr3_nt: TGTGCCAGTATCACCCGCGGATCGTTAGCGGGAGTTAACGAGCAGTACTTC
clone_size: NA; j_call: TRBJ2-7; v_call: TRBV7-2; d_call: NA; cdr3_aa: CASSPSPGAPSSAYEQYF; cdr3_nt: TGTGCCAGCAGCCCCAGCCCCGGGGCCCCGTCATCTGCCTACGAGCAGTACTTC
clone_size: NA; j_call: TRBJ2-7; v_call: TRBV13; d_call: TRBD1; cdr3_aa: CASGYTPLRDRAYEQYF; cdr3_nt: TGTGCCAGCGGCTATACGCCACTCCGGGACAGGGCCTACGAGCAGTACTTC
clone_size: NA; j_call: TRBJ2-7; v_call: TRBV29-1; d_call: TRBD2; cdr3_aa: CSVVGRVYYEQYF; cdr3_nt: TGCAGCGTTGTCGGGAGGGTATACTACGAGCAGTACTTC
clone_size: once; j_call: TRBJ1-5; v_call: TRBV9; d_call: NA; cdr3_aa: CASSLGPLRPQHF; cdr3_nt: TGTGCCAGCAGCCTTGGACCCCTTCGGCCCCAGCATTTT
clone_size: NA; j_call: TRBJ1-5; v_call: TRBV27; d_call: NA; cdr3_aa: CASSKGSARQPQHF; cdr3_nt: TGTGCCAGCAGTAAAGGGTCAGCGAGGCAGCCCCAGCATTTT
clone_size: NA; j_call: TRBJ2-1; v_call: TRBV28; d_call: NA; cdr3_aa: CASSFRRTGTEQFF; cdr3_nt: TGTGCCAGCAGTTTTCGCCGGACTGGGACAGAGCAGTTCTTC
clone_size: NA; j_call: TRBJ2-1; v_call: TRBV7-8; d_call: NA; cdr3_aa: CASSLVGGVTYNEQFF; cdr3_nt: TGTGCCAGCAGCTTAGTAGGGGGAGTCACCTACAATGAGCAGTTCTTC
clone_size: NA; j_call: TRBJ1-3; v_call: TRBV6-5; d_call: NA; cdr3_aa: CASSYKSSSGNTIYF; cdr3_nt: TGTGCCAGCAGTTACAAGTCGAGCTCTGGAAACACCATATATTTT
clone_size: NA; j_call: TRBJ2-7; v_call: TRBV27; d_call: NA; cdr3_aa: CASSLSGAIYEQYF; cdr3_nt: TGTGCCAGCAGTTTATCCGGGGCGATATACGAGCAGTACTTC
clone_size: NA; j_call: TRBJ2-5; v_call: TRBV27; d_call: NA; cdr3_aa: CASSSGETQYF; cdr3_nt: TGTGCCAGCAGTTCGGGGGAGACCCAGTACTTC
clone_size: NA; j_call: TRBJ2-5; v_call: TRBV7-8; d_call: TRBD1; cdr3_aa: CASSSRDRGGETQYF; cdr3_nt: TGTGCCAGCAGCTCCCGGGACAGGGGAGGAGAGACCCAGTACTTC
clone_size: NA; j_call: TRBJ1-2; v_call: TRBV7-8; d_call: NA; cdr3_aa: CASKSIDYGYTF; cdr3_nt: TGTGCCAGCAAATCAATAGACTATGGCTACACCTTC
clone_size: NA; j_call: TRBJ2-1; v_call: TRBV27; d_call: TRBD2; cdr3_aa: CASSVQREYEQFF; cdr3_nt: TGTGCCAGCAGCGTACAGCGGGAGTATGAGCAGTTCTTC
clone_size: NA; j_call: TRBJ2-7; v_call: TRBV2; d_call: NA; cdr3_aa: CASTGGRSYEQYF; cdr3_nt: TGTGCCAGCACTGGCGGTCGCTCCTACGAGCAGTACTTC
clone_size: NA; j_call: TRBJ2-1; v_call: TRBV29-1; d_call: NA; cdr3_aa: CSVGAPTYNEQFF; cdr3_nt: TGCAGCGTTGGAGCGCCGACCTACAATGAGCAGTTCTTC
clone_size: NA; j_call: TRBJ2-7; v_call: TRBV4-1; d_call: TRBD1; cdr3_aa: CASSQDLSGGSYEQYF; cdr3_nt: TGCGCCAGCAGCCAAGATCTTTCAGGGGGCTCCTACGAGCAGTACTTC
clone_size: few; j_call: TRBJ1-2; v_call: TRBV11-2; d_call: NA; cdr3_aa: CASSPPDGYGYTF; cdr3_nt: TGTGCCAGCAGCCCACCCGATGGGTATGGCTACACCTTC
clone_size: NA; j_call: TRBJ2-7; v_call: TRBV4-2; d_call: TRBD1; cdr3_aa: CASSLTGASNEQYF; cdr3_nt: TGTGCCAGCAGCCTTACAGGGGCCTCAAACGAGCAGTACTTC
clone_size: NA; j_call: TRBJ2-7; v_call: TRBV4-1; d_call: NA; cdr3_aa: CASSQGSGTYEQYF; cdr3_nt: TGCGCCAGCAGCCAAGGCTCTGGAACCTACGAGCAGTACTTC
clone_size: NA; j_call: TRBJ1-1; v_call: TRBV19; d_call: NA; cdr3_aa: CASSMTGTEAFF; cdr3_nt: TGTGCCAGTAGTATGACGGGGACTGAAGCTTTCTTT
clone_size: NA; j_call: TRBJ2-3; v_call: TRBV2; d_call: NA; cdr3_aa: CASMQPDTDTQYF; cdr3_nt: TGTGCCAGCATGCAGCCGGACACAGATACGCAGTATTTT
clone_size: NA; j_call: TRBJ1-1; v_call: TRBV6-1; d_call: NA; cdr3_aa: CASSDGGREAFF; cdr3_nt: TGTGCCAGCAGTGATGGAGGCAGAGAAGCTTTCTTT
clone_size: NA; j_call: TRBJ2-5; v_call: TRBV27; d_call: NA; cdr3_aa: CASSLSRPVQETQYF; cdr3_nt: TGTGCCAGCAGTCTATCGAGGCCTGTCCAAGAGACCCAGTACTTC
clone_size: NA; j_call: TRBJ2-3; v_call: TRBV27; d_call: NA; cdr3_aa: CASSFLGSTDTQYF; cdr3_nt: TGTGCCAGCAGTTTCCTAGGAAGCACAGATACGCAGTATTTT
clone_size: NA; j_call: TRBJ2-2; v_call: TRBV7-3; d_call: NA; cdr3_aa: CASSPQGGLGGELFF; cdr3_nt: TGTGCCAGCAGCCCCCAGGGGGGGCTCGGCGGGGAGCTGTTTTTT
clone_size: once; j_call: TRBJ2-5; v_call: TRBV5-6; d_call: NA; cdr3_aa: CASSLATEETQYF; cdr3_nt: TGTGCCAGCAGCTTGGCGACCGAAGAGACCCAGTACTTC
clone_size: NA; j_call: TRBJ2-3; v_call: TRBV5-1; d_call: NA; cdr3_aa: CASNYRSDSGTDTQYF; cdr3_nt: TGCGCCAGCAATTATCGTTCGGACAGCGGCACAGATACGCAGTATTTT
clone_size: once; j_call: TRBJ1-1; v_call: TRBV5-6; d_call: TRBD1; cdr3_aa: CAGGTAISTEAFF; cdr3_nt: TGTGCCGGGGGGACAGCGATATCCACTGAAGCTTTCTTT
clone_size: NA; j_call: TRBJ2-3; v_call: TRBV29-1; d_call: NA; cdr3_aa: CSVAGLGPTDTQYF; cdr3_nt: TGCAGCGTTGCGGGACTGGGGCCCACAGATACGCAGTATTTT